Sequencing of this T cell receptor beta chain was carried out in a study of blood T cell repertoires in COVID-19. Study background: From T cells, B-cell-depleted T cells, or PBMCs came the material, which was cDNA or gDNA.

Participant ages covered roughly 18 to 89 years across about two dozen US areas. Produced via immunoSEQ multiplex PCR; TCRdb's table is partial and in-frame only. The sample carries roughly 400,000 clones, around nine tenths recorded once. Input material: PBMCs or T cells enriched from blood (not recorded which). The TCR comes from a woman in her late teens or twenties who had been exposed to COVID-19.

The CDR3 nucleotides are TGTGCCACCAGTGAAAGCGGTGGGGGCAATCAGCCCCAGCATTTT. Protein product: CATSESGGGNQPQHF. The rearrangement uses TRBV24-1 and TRBJ1-5; D is ambiguous. This CDR3 spans 15 amino acids. V dropped 4 bases and J dropped 2 bases, with 11 bases sitting between them. Germline CDR1 KGHDR, CDR2 SFDVKD.